This TCR beta chain was sequenced for a study of regulatory T cells in long-lasting Graves disease. In the study overall: Duration of antithyroid drug therapy among newly diagnosed Graves' patients was under 3 months.

With iRepertoire HTBI primers and Arm-PCR of CDR3 regions, TCR beta libraries were built. TCRdb recomputed calls from the multiplex PCR reads with MiXCR, one row per CDR3 protein. The sample has hundreds of thousands of distinct CDR3 sequences, approximately 20% seen once; the top ten hold 38%. Study outcomes and limitations: Those with persistent disease had in common more public clonotypes (approximately 2,500) than new patients (approximately 990). Persistent disease preferred TRBV28, TRBJ1-2 and TRBJ2-5. Exclusively peripheral blood, rather than thyroid tissue, was studied.

V lost 6 bases and J 6 bases, leaving 13 bases between the germline ends. CDR3 length: 13 amino acids. Germline loops: CDR1 SGHRS, CDR2 YFSETQ. Points on this clonotype: Its antigen is still unknown.

Described time point: newly diagnosed GD, antithyroid drugs for less than 3 months. Extracted PBMC RNA gave rise to the TCR library. The rearrangement uses TRBV5-1 and TRBJ2-1; D remains ambiguous. The specimen comprised peripheral blood mononuclear cells (PBMCs), sampled at new diagnosis, from a patient treated with antithyroid drugs. The receptor was isolated from a female donor with Graves disease. For the CDR3, the DNA is TGCGCCAGCAACGTACAAGGTGCCAATGAGCAGTTCTTC. It is translated as CASNVQGANEQFF.